The table lists the clone carrying this T cell receptor beta chain with a count of one. Its antigen remains unidentified. Libraries were prepared by immunoSEQ multiplex PCR; TCRdb keeps only in-frame clonotypes and omits some of them. The sample lists approximately 980,000 clones, about three quarters occurring once. Every contributor of samples was a Caucasian grown-up residing in Nashville, Tennessee. This sample is drawn from a study of shared clonotypes between healthy human individuals. Study-wide results and caveats: Sharing across a few donors was seen in 4% to 6.5% of naive CD4 clonotypes.

The specimen sequenced was memory CD4+ T cells sorted from blood. Noted subset: CD45RA-negative fraction. The clonotype originates from a man between 18 and 29 years old in good health.

The CDR3 reads CASSLGGESPLHF. The CDR3 DNA is TGTGCCAGCAGCCTAGGGGGGGAATCACCCCTCCACTTT. The chain has TRBV11-1 and TRBJ1-6; D might be TRBD1 (6 bases). The CDR3 is 13 residues long. Germline V lookup: CDR1 SGHAT, CDR2 FQDESV (reference sequence). The ends were cut back, 5 bases at V and 10 bases at J, with 12 bases in the middle.